These 26 T cell receptor beta chains share one sample of origin, sequenced in a study of T-cell memory formation after mild COVID-19. TCRdb processed the 5' RACE reads anew with MiXCR; each CDR3 protein has one entry. Seen here are 450,000 to 700,000 distinct CDR3 sequences, around 17% observed once, and the top ten hold 12%. Sequenced material: PBMCs or a T cell subset sorted from them (not recorded which). Receptors originate from an adult woman who had mild COVID-19 (a few samples of this study predate the infection). Cell type and time point are not known.

This clonotype was detected many times. V and J are TRBV9 and TRBJ2-3, with D hard to call. Trimming shortened V by 2 bases and J by 3 bases, and 7 bases separated the two germline ends. CDR1 SGDLS and CDR2 YYNGEE come from the germline V gene. The CDR3 totals 13 residues. The CDR3 protein is CASSVSGTDTQYF. CDR3 coding DNA: TGTGCCAGCAGCGTCTCAGGTACAGATACGCAGTATTTT.

In this sample, this clonotype turned up many times. The chain recombines TRBV5-1 with TRBJ2-3; TRBD2 matches 7 bases. Germline V gene data show CDR1 as SGHRS and CDR2 as YFSETQ. The CDR3 has 14 amino acids. V shed 1 base and J 2 bases; nucleotides not matched to a gene: 1. CDR3 residues: CASSLSGVTDTQYF. CDR3 in DNA: TGCGCCAGCAGCTTGAGCGGGGTCACAGATACGCAGTATTTT.

Ten or more counts support this clonotype. The chain uses TRBV5-1 and TRBJ2-3, with D unresolved. The germline V gene encodes CDR1 SGHRS and CDR2 YFSETQ. V lost 0 bases, J lost 0 bases, and 5 bases lay in between. CDR3 length equals 14 residues. CDR3: CASSLEPSTDTQYF. In DNA, the CDR3 is TGCGCCAGCAGCTTGGAACCTAGCACAGATACGCAGTATTTT. The whole variable domain, remainder taken from reference TRBV5-1 and TRBJ2-3, is KAGVTQTPRYLIKTRGQQVTLSCSPISGHRSVSWYQQTPGQGLQFLFEYFSETQRNKGNFPGRFSGRQFSNSRSEMNVSTLELGDSALYLCASSLEPSTDTQYFGPGTRLTVL.

A few counts support this clonotype. The chain recombines TRBV15 with TRBJ2-7; possibly TRBD1 or TRBD2 for D (5 bases each). The ends were cut back, 1 base at V and 0 bases at J, with 10 bases in the middle. The germline V gene has CDR1 LNHNV and CDR2 YYDKDF (reference sequence). The CDR3 spans 15 residues. The CDR3 coding sequence is TGTGCCACCAGCAGAGGGGGGACCCTCTCCTACGAGCAGTACTTC. Translation: CATSRGGTLSYEQYF.

This clonotype was counted many times. V and J are TRBV7-2 and TRBJ2-1; the match to TRBD2 covers 7 bases. V gave up 3 bases and J gave up 14 bases; unmatched junction bases: 4. Germline V lookup: CDR1 SGHTA, CDR2 FQGNSA. This CDR3 is built from 11 residues. CDR3 DNA: TGTGCCAGCAGCTTGATGCGGGAGAAGTTCTTC. It specifies CASSLMREKFF.

The chain carries TRBV29-1 and TRBJ2-3; no definite D call. Germline-derived CDR1 and CDR2 are SQVTM and ANQGSEA. The CDR3 totals 11 residues. V lost 5 bases to trimming and J lost 2 bases, with 5 bases between them. The CDR3 sequence is CSVLHTDTQYF. The CDR3 DNA reads as TGCAGCGTTCTCCACACAGATACGCAGTATTTT.

This chain uses TRBV6-6 with TRBJ2-7, with 9 bases identical to TRBD1. This CDR3 spans 18 amino acids. Looked up from germline, CDR1 is MNHNY and CDR2 is SVGAGI (reference sequence). The V gene end was trimmed by 6 bases and the J gene end by 9 bases; junction bases not matched to a gene: 24. CDR3 bases: TGTGCCAGCAGCCCACGGAGGACAGGGGACCTCACCTCATTGGGGCAGTACTTC. Its translation is CASSPRRTGDLTSLGQYF.

V usage is TRBV7-9 and J usage is TRBJ2-1; D not resolved. Germline V gene data show CDR1 as SEHNR and CDR2 as FQNEAQ (reference sequence). V was trimmed by 1 base and J by 10 bases, leaving 11 bases between them. This CDR3 has 13 amino acids. The CDR3 loop is CASSLVVVTEQFF. The CDR3 DNA reads TGTGCCAGCAGCTTAGTGGTCGTGACAGAGCAGTTCTTC.

This clonotype came up a few times. The rearrangement joins TRBV7-2 to TRBJ2-3; tentative D call: TRBD1 (6 bases). V lost 5 bases and J lost 2, with 17 bases in between. Germline V lookup: CDR1 SGHTA, CDR2 FQGNSA. CDR3 length: 16 residues. CDR3 nucleotides: TGTGCCAGCAGCCGACAGGTTCTTGGAATCACAGATACGCAGTATTTT. This codes for CASSRQVLGITDTQYF.

The V call is TRBV27, the J call TRBJ2-1; 13 bases line up with TRBD2. The CDR3 runs 15 residues. Germline V gives CDR1 MNHEY, CDR2 SMNVEV (reference sequence). Unmatched junction bases numbered 6, after V lost 4 bases and J lost 9 bases. The CDR3 DNA reads as TGTGCCAGCAGTTCCGGGACTAGCGGGAAAAGTGAGCAGTTCTTC. Translation: CASSSGTSGKSEQFF.

This clonotype was counted only a few times. The J gene is TRBJ1-2, the V gene TRBV20-1, with 8 positions matching TRBD1. Germline assignment: CDR1 DFQATT and CDR2 SNEGSKA (reference sequence). The CDR3 has 14 amino acids. After removal of 1 base from V and 7 bases from J, the junction contained 8 bases not matched to a gene. The CDR3 coding sequence is TGCAGTGCTAGAGCCCAGGGGGCGTGGGGTGGCTACACCTTC. It specifies CSARAQGAWGGYTF.

This clonotype came up a few times. At one of its ends the junction is not consistent with the germline gene, which may arise from a read error. CDR3 amino acids: CASSLEAFF. For the CDR3, the DNA is TGTGCCAGCAGTTTAGAAGCTTTCTTT. The chain links TRBV7-9 to TRBJ1-1, with no clear D. The CDR3 extends over 9 amino acids. Germline loops: CDR1 SEHNR, CDR2 FQNEAQ (reference sequence).

This clonotype was counted between two and nine times. The rearrangement links TRBV9 to TRBJ1-6; D might be TRBD1 (6 bases). V lost 3 bases to trimming and J lost 6 bases, with 19 bases between them. Germline CDR1 reads SGDLS; CDR2 reads YYNGEE. The CDR3 covers 17 residues. CDR3 DNA sequence: TGTGCCAGCAGCGCCGGGTTTGGGGGCCGATCTAATTCACCCCTCCACTTT. It codes for CASSAGFGGRSNSPLHF.

This chain connects TRBV5-1 to TRBJ1-5, with a possible D match to TRBD1 (5 bases). The CDR3 has 16 amino acids. V was pared by 2 bases and J by 1 base, with 13 bases between. The germline CDR1 and CDR2 sequences are SGHRS and YFSETQ. The CDR3 bases are TGCGCCAGCAGCTTCAGAATGCGGGGGAGCAATCAGCCCCAGCATTTT. Its protein product is CASSFRMRGSNQPQHF.

In its sample, this clonotype was seen a few times. The rearrangement uses TRBV15 and TRBJ1-1; perhaps TRBD1 as D (5 bases). CDR3 length: 15 residues. Deletions cut 1 base from V and 3 bases from J, with 12 bases between. CDR1 and CDR2 (germline): LNHNV, YYDKDF (reference sequence). CDR3 loop: CATSRVGTAYTEAFF. The CDR3 nucleotides read TGTGCCACCAGCAGAGTGGGGACCGCATACACTGAAGCTTTCTTT.

J is TRBJ2-7 and V is TRBV12-3 or TRBV12-4, with D unresolved. This CDR3 spans 13 amino acids. V gave up 2 bases and J gave up 0 bases, with 5 bases separating them. CDR3 protein: CASSLTPSYEQYV. The CDR3 DNA is TGTGCCAGCAGTTTAACACCCTCCTACGAGCAGTACGTC.

The rearrangement links TRBV25-1 to TRBJ2-4; D unresolved. This CDR3 spans 12 amino acids. V was shortened by 2 bases and J by 6 bases, with 5 bases between the two germline ends. Germline V gene data show CDR1 as MGHDK and CDR2 as SYGVNS. CDR3 region: CASSEGGNIQYF. In nucleotides, the CDR3 is TGTGCCAGCAGTGAAGGCGGAAACATTCAGTACTTC.

The gene calls are TRBV5-1 and TRBJ2-7; 9 bases fit TRBD2. J lost 4 bases, V lost 4 bases, and 9 bases had no gene match. The CDR3 spans 15 residues. CDR1 is SGHRS, CDR2 YFSETQ, per germline. This chain's CDR3 is CASSRRTSEAYEQYF. The CDR3, as DNA: TGCGCCAGCAGCCGAAGGACTAGCGAAGCGTACGAGCAGTACTTC. Based on the CDR3 plus reference TRBV5-1 and TRBJ2-7, the full variable domain is KAGVTQTPRYLIKTRGQQVTLSCSPISGHRSVSWYQQTPGQGLQFLFEYFSETQRNKGNFPGRFSGRQFSNSRSEMNVSTLELGDSALYLCASSRRTSEAYEQYFGPGTRLTVT.

CDR3 protein: CASSARDRGLAEQFF. CDR3 DNA: TGCGCCAGCAGCGCCCGGGACAGGGGGTTAGCTGAGCAGTTCTTC. The chain links TRBV5-1 to TRBJ2-1; TRBD1 aligns across 11 bases. Trimming took 4 bases from V and 9 from J; bases not matched to a gene: 9. Germline loops: CDR1 SGHRS, CDR2 YFSETQ. The CDR3 length is 15 residues.

This chain joins TRBV3-1 and TRBJ2-5; 7 nucleotides match TRBD1. CDR1 and CDR2 from the germline V gene are LGHDT and YNNKEL (reference sequence). The J segment lost 5 bases and the V segment lost 3 bases, leaving 9 bases of the junction unmatched. The CDR3 consists of 15 residues. The CDR3 bases are TGTGCCAGCAGCCAGACCCTTTTCAGGGGGGAGACCCAGTACTTC. This codes for CASSQTLFRGETQYF.

This clonotype was seen only a few times. This chain joins TRBV29-1 and TRBJ2-4; D gene ambiguous. V lost 6 bases and J 0 bases, leaving 15 bases between the germline ends. Germline CDR1 and CDR2: SQVTM and ANQGSEA. The length of the CDR3 is 15 residues. The DNA for the CDR3 is TGCAGCGTCGAAACCTTGGTTCTAGCCAAAAACATTCAGTACTTC. The encoded protein is CSVETLVLAKNIQYF.

This clonotype has only one observation. This rearrangement joins TRBV19 to TRBJ2-5, with D unclear. Germline values: CDR1 LNHDA, CDR2 SQIVND (reference sequence). Trimming took off 5 bases at V and 5 bases at J, with 18 bases between the two ends. This CDR3 is built from 15 residues. Here the CDR3 reads CASSPGPVDGETQYF. For the CDR3, the DNA is TGTGCCAGTAGTCCCGGACCTGTGGATGGGGAGACCCAGTACTTC.

This chain connects TRBV29-1 to TRBJ2-1, with 7 nucleotides matching TRBD2. CDR1 and CDR2 from the germline V gene are SQVTM and ANQGSEA. The CDR3 loop spans 14 amino acids. The trim removed 7 bases at V and 1 base at J, leaving 7 bases unmatched. The CDR3 DNA reads TGCAGCGAAGGACGGGGGGAATCCTACAATGAGCAGTTCTTC. Translation gives CSEGRGESYNEQFF.

In its sample, this clonotype was seen a few times. The V gene is TRBV6-5, the J gene TRBJ2-7; weak D call: TRBD2 (5 bases). The length of the CDR3 is 17 residues. V was clipped by 1 base and J by 0 bases, with 16 bases between them. CDR1 is MNHEY, CDR2 SVGAGI, per germline. DNA for the CDR3: TGTGCCAGCAGTTACTTACCCCCGACGGGGAGCTCCTACGAGCAGTACTTC. Its protein product is CASSYLPPTGSSYEQYF.

This clonotype occurred a few times. The DNA of the CDR3 is TGCAGTGCTAGAGGGAATCCGACAGTGAACACTGAAGCTTTCTTT. It yields the protein CSARGNPTVNTEAFF. The chain recombines TRBV20-1 with TRBJ1-1; possibly TRBD1 for D (5 bases). Germline CDR1 DFQATT, CDR2 SNEGSKA (reference sequence). The CDR3 totals 15 residues. The ends were cut back, 1 base at V and 0 bases at J, with 12 bases in the middle.

Only a few counts were recorded for this clonotype. The chain carries TRBV19 and TRBJ1-6; maybe TRBD1 (5 bases). The germline V gene encodes CDR1 LNHDA and CDR2 SQIVND (reference sequence). V lost 9 bases and J lost 9, with 18 bases in between. The CDR3 is 14 amino acids. Here the CDR3 DNA reads TGTGCCAGCCAGGGTTTTGGAGACGGTTCACCCCTCCACTTT. Its translation: CASQGFGDGSPLHF.